This entry features one T cell receptor beta chain sequence. What it binds is unknown. This sample was included in a study of T cells after yellow fever vaccination. The CDR3 length is 15 residues. The germline V gene has CDR1 SGHKS and CDR2 YYEKEE (reference sequence). The V end was cut by 2 bases, the J end by 2 bases, with 10 bases between. Points from the study as a whole: Faster peaking, at day 5 versus 15, marked a secondary response that was weaker. Reappearance after the booster was observed for most primary-vaccination clones (96% CD4, over 70% CD8). Researchers cautioned that FACS-sorted repertoires could harbor abundant clonotypes contaminating from the bulk population.

It was through 5'RACE template switching that TCR cDNA was made, with a universal primer site and UMIs added. TCRdb re-derived calls from the 5' RACE reads in MiXCR, one entry per CDR3 protein. This table holds about 130,000 distinct CDR3 sequences, 7.4% found once. Sequenced here: CD4+ T cells sorted from PBMCs, sampled 10 days after the first yellow fever vaccination. The chain couples TRBV5-5 to TRBJ1-4; D is possibly TRBD1 (5 bases). This sequence was found in a man between 18 and 35 years old who received the YFV17D yellow fever vaccine. CDR3 residues: CASSFRGGTNEKLFF. CDR3 coding DNA: TGTGCCAGCAGCTTTCGGGGCGGCACTAATGAAAAACTGTTTTTT.